This is a list of T cell receptor beta chains from one sample in a study of cytomegalovirus exposure and HLA in healthy donors. Clones were read by immunoSEQ multiplex PCR, and TCRdb kept only the in-frame ones, dropping some. The sample consists of roughly 140,000 clones, 70% to 90% of them appearing once. Sequenced material: PBMCs. These receptors all stem from a man aged 18-30 years in good health and CMV-seropositive. Each CDR3 is given with its conserved first and last residue. The D gene is left open where the match is weak. Clone size appears in some rows only: once, few, many, or a class for an expanded clone.

j_call	d_call	clone_size	v_call	cdr3_nt	cdr3_aa
TRBJ2-3	TRBD2	once	TRBV7-2	TGTGCCAGCAGCCTAGGGCTAGTTTGGCGGGAGACGGTCACAGATACGCAGTATTTT	CASSLGLVWRETVTDTQYF
TRBJ2-5	.	.	TRBV29-1	TGCAGCGTTCTCGGCGGGGCCATGGAGACCCAGTACTTC	CSVLGGAMETQYF
TRBJ2-1	.	.	TRBV4-2	TGTGCCAGCAGCCAAGAGAACATACCCCCCTACAATGAGCAGTTCTTC	CASSQENIPPYNEQFF
TRBJ2-7	.	.	TRBV7-6	TGTGCCAGCAGCTCCTTCGGGGCGGGATCCGACGAGCAGTACTTC	CASSSFGAGSDEQYF
TRBJ1-2	TRBD1	.	TRBV5-1	TGCGCCAGCAGCGCAACCGGACAGGGTGGGAATGGCTACACCTTC	CASSATGQGGNGYTF
TRBJ1-2	.	.	TRBV11-2	TGTGCCAGCAGCTCCGGGAGCTATGGCTACACCTTC	CASSSGSYGYTF
TRBJ2-2	TRBD2	.	TRBV6-1	TGTGCCAGCAGTGGGGCGGGAGAGGGAGTAACCGGGGAGCTGTTTTTT	CASSGAGEGVTGELFF
TRBJ1-5	TRBD1	.	TRBV6-5	TGTGCCAGCAGTTTCGTCCGGGACAGGAGTACTCAGCCCCAGCATTTT	CASSFVRDRSTQPQHF
TRBJ2-7	.	few	TRBV6-5	TGTGCCAGCAGTCGGGACACCTACGAGCAGTACTTC	CASSRDTYEQYF
TRBJ2-1	TRBD2	.	TRBV5-1	TGCGCCAGCAGCTTTCGTGGAGCGGGAGGGGACAATGAGCAGTTCTTC	CASSFRGAGGDNEQFF
TRBJ1-1	.	.	TRBV21-1	TGTGCCAGCAGCAAAGCGCTAGGGTCCGGGAGAGCTTTCTTT	CASSKALGSGRAFF
TRBJ1-2	TRBD1	few	TRBV7-6	TGTGCCAGCAGCCCGCAGACAGGGCGGAACTATGGCTACACCTTC	CASSPQTGRNYGYTF
TRBJ2-3	TRBD2	.	TRBV6-5	TGTGCCAGCAGTCATAGCGGGACCAGCACAGATACGCAGTATTTT	CASSHSGTSTDTQYF
TRBJ2-4	TRBD1	.	TRBV15	TGTGCCACGCAAAGGGGGCAGGGCGAGGACATTCAGTACTTC	CATQRGQGEDIQYF
TRBJ2-7	.	.	TRBV23-1	TGCGCCAGCAGTCAGGAGGGAGAAGCCTACGAGCAGTACTTC	CASSQEGEAYEQYF
TRBJ2-3	.	.	TRBV4-1	TGCGCCAGCAGCCAAGTACACAACCCAGGCCGCACAGATACGCAGTATTTT	CASSQVHNPGRTDTQYF